What follows describes a single T cell receptor (beta chain). Its antigen remains unknown. These data come from a study of blood T cells in healthy people across ages. Findings and limits, study-wide: Roughly linearly, TCR beta diversity per million T cells fell as age increased. Fewer expanded clones and more diversity marked long-lived versus aged donors.

The authors drew about 10 milliliters of peripheral blood from each donor. Through a sample-barcoded 5' primer and a J-beta primer mix, a second PCR was run for about 7 to 12 cycles. A tag from a template-switch adaptor with 12 random nucleotides marked each cDNA molecule. MiXCR, applied by TCRdb to the 5' RACE reads, yields one record per CDR3 protein. The sample carries about 780,000 distinct CDR3 sequences, around 50% recorded once. The CDR3 runs 14 residues. The V gene's germline CDR1 is SQVTM and CDR2 ANQGSEA. V lost 4 bases, J lost 1 base, and 3 bases stayed unmatched. This clonotype was obtained from a man older than 75 in good health. This sequence joins TRBV29-1 and TRBJ2-1; 8 positions agree with TRBD2. Input material: blood. DNA for the CDR3: TGCAGCGTTGTCGGGAGGGTATCCTACAATGAGCAGTTCTTC. It encodes CSVVGRVSYNEQFF.